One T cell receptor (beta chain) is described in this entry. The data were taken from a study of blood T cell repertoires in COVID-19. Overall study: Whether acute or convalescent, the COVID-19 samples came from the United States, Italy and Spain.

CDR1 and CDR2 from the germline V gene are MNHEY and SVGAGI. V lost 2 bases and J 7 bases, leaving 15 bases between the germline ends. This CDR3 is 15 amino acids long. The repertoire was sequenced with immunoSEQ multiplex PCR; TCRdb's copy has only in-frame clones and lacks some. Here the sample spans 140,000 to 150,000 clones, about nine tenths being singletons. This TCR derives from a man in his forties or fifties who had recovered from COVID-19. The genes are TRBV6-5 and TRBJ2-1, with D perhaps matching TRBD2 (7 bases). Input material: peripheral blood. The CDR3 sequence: CASSYGAGAGNEQFF. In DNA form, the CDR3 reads TGTGCCAGCAGTTACGGGGCGGGGGCTGGTAATGAGCAGTTCTTC.